The sequence of this T cell receptor (beta chain) was determined in a study of CD4 and CD8 cells across lung adenocarcinoma regions. V was trimmed by 6 bases and J by 7 bases, leaving 10 bases between them. The CDR3 is 12 amino acids. Germline V CDR1 and CDR2: SGHAT, FQNNGV. TCRdb reanalysed the PCR reads using MiXCR and keeps one entry per CDR3 protein. The table lists approximately 25,000 distinct CDR3 sequences, 53% of them singletons. In this sample, this clonotype turned up many times. Localized lung adenocarcinoma, a non-small cell lung cancer, affected the donors. This sequence was found in a male donor with lung adenocarcinoma. The CD4 and CD8 labels of this study may be unreliable. The specimen was CD8+ T cells from the center of a lung tumor. The chain is built from TRBV11-2 and TRBJ2-1; perhaps TRBD2 as D (6 bases). CDR3 DNA sequence: TGTGCCAGCAGGGGGGGATTTAATGAGCAGTTCTTC. Residues: CASRGGFNEQFF.